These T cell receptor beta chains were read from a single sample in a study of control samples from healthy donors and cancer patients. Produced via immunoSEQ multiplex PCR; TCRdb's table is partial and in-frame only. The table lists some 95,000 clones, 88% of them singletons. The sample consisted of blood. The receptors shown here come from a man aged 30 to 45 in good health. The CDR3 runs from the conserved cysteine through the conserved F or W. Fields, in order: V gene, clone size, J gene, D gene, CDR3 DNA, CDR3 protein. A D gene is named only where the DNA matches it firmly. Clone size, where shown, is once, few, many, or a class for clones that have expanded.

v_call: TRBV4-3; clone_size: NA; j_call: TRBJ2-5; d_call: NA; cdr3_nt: TGCGCCAGCAGCCAAGAATTGGGGCAAGAGACCCAGTACTTC; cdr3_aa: CASSQELGQETQYF
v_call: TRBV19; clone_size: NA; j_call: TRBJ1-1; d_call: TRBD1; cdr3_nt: TGTGCCAGTAGTGCGGACAGGGAGAACACTGAAGCTTTCTTT; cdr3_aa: CASSADRENTEAFF
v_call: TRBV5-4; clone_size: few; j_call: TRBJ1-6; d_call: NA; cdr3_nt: TGTGCCAGCAGCTTCCATGACTTACCCCTCCACTTT; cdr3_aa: CASSFHDLPLHF
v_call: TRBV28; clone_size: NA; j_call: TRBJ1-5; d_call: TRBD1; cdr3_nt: TGTGCCAGCAGACCCGACAGGGGAAGTCAGCCCCAGCATTTT; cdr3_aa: CASRPDRGSQPQHF
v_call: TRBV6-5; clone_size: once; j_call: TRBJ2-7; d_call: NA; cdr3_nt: TGTGCCAGCAGCCCACAGGAGATTTGCTACGAGCAGTACTTC; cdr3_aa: CASSPQEICYEQYF
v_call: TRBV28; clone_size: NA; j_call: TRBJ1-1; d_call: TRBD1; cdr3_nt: TGTGCCAGCAGTTTAAGGTCCGGGACAGCGAACACTGAAGCTTTCTTT; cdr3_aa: CASSLRSGTANTEAFF
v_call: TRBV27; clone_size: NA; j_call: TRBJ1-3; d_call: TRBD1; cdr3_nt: TGTGCCAGCAGTTTATCGGCAGGGGGCTATTCTGGAAACACCATATATTTT; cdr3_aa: CASSLSAGGYSGNTIYF
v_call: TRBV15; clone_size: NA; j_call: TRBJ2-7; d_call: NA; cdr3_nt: TGTGCCACCAGCACCCAGACAGGCTACGAGCAGTACTTC; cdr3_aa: CATSTQTGYEQYF
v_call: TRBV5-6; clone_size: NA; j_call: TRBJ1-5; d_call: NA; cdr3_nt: TGTGCCAGCAGCTTAAGGGGTCAGCCCCAGCATTTT; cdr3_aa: CASSLRGQPQHF
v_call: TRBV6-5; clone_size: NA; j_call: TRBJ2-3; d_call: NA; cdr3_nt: TGTGCCAGCAGTACACTAGATACGCAGTATTTT; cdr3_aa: CASSTLDTQYF
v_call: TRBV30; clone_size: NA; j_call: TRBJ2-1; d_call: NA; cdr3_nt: TGTGCCTGCGCCCGTCAGAGCTCCTACAATGAGCAGTTCTTC; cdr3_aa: CACARQSSYNEQFF
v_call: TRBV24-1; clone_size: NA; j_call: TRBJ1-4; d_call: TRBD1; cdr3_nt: TGTGCCACAAGTCCTCGGGACAGTCTGGTCTCTAATGAAAAACTGTTTTTT; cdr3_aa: CATSPRDSLVSNEKLFF
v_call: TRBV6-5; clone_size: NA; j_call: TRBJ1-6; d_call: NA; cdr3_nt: TGTGCCACGGGGGGAGGGCTCAATTCACCCCTCCACTTT; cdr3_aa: CATGGGLNSPLHF
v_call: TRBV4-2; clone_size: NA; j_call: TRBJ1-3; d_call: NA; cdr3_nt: TGTGCCAGCAGTACTAAGCCTGGAAACACCATATATTTT; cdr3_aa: CASSTKPGNTIYF
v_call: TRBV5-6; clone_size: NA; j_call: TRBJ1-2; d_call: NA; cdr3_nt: TGTGCCAGCAGCTTGGGGGTTCATGGCTACACCTTC; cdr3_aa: CASSLGVHGYTF
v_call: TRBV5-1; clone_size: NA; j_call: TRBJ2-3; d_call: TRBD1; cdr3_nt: TGCGCCAGCAGCCCCGGACAGGACACAGATACGCAGTATTTT; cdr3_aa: CASSPGQDTDTQYF
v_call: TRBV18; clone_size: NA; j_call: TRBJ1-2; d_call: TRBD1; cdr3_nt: TGTGCCAGCTCACCAGAGACAGGGGGGGACTATGGCTACACCTTC; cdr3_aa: CASSPETGGDYGYTF
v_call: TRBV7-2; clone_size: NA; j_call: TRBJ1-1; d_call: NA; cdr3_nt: TGTGCCAGCAGTACCTTGCGGATTGAAGCTTTCTTT; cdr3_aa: CASSTLRIEAFF
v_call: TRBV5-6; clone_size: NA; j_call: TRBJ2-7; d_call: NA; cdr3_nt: TGTGCCAGCAGCTTGGGTGGCACTGGCGAGCAGTACTTC; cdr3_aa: CASSLGGTGEQYF
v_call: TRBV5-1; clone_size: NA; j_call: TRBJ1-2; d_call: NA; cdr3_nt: TGCGCCAGCAGCTTGATAATGGGGGCTAACTATGGCTACACCTTC; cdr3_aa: CASSLIMGANYGYTF
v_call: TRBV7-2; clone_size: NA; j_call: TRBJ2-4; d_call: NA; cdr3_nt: TGTGCCAGCAGCACGCAATTGGGGGACATTCAGTACTTC; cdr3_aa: CASSTQLGDIQYF
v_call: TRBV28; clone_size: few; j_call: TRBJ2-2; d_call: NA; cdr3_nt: TGTGCCAGCAGTTTACGAGACATGACAGGGAACACCGGGGAGCTGTTTTTT; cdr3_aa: CASSLRDMTGNTGELFF
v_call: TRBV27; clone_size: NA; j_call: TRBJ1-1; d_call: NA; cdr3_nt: TGTGCCAGCAGTTTTTGGGGCCGTGGCACTGAAGCTTTCTTT; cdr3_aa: CASSFWGRGTEAFF
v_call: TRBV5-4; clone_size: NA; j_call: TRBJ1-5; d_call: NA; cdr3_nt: TGTGCCAGCAGCAAGGATGACAGGCCGGGGCAGCCCCAGCATTTT; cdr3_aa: CASSKDDRPGQPQHF
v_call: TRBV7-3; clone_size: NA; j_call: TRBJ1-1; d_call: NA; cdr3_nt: TGTGCCAGCAGCGCTAGTGGCACCAAGAACACTGAAGCTTTCTTT; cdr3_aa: CASSASGTKNTEAFF
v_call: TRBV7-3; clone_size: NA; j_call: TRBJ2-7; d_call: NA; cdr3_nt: TGTGCCAGCAGCTTGGAGTACTTC; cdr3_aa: CASSLEYF
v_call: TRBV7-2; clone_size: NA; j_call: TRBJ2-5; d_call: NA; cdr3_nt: TGTGCCAGCAGCTCCGGGAGAGTGGAGACCCAGTACTTC; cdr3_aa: CASSSGRVETQYF
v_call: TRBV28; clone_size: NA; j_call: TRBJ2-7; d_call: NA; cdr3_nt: TGTGCCAGCAGGCTGGACGGAATTAGCTCCTACGAGCAGTACTTC; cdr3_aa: CASRLDGISSYEQYF
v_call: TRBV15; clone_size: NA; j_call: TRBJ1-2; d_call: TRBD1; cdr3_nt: TGTGCCACCAGTAACCTAGGGTGGAGGGGGCGAGGCTATGGCTACACCTTC; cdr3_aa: CATSNLGWRGRGYGYTF
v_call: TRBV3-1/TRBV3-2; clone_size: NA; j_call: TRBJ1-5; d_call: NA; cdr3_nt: TGTGCCAGCAGCCAAGATGGGCAGTATAGCAATCAGCCCCAGCATTTT; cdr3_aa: CASSQDGQYSNQPQHF
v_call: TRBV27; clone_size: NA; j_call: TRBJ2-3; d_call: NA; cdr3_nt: TGTGCCAGCAGTTTATGGGGATTCGGCACAGATACGCAGTATTTT; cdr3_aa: CASSLWGFGTDTQYF
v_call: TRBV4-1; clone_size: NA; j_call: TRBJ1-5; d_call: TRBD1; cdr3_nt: TGCGCCAGCAGCCGCCAGACAGGGACGGGCAATCAGCCCCAGCATTTT; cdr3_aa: CASSRQTGTGNQPQHF
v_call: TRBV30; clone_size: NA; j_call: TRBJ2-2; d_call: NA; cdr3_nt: TGTGCCTGGACATCGTTCGGGAGGAACACCGGGGAGCTGTTTTTT; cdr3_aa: CAWTSFGRNTGELFF
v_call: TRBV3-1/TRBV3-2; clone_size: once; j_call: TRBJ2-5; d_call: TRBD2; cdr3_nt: TGTGCCAGCAGCTCTAGCGGGAGTGGTGAGACCCAGTACTTC; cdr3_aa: CASSSSGSGETQYF
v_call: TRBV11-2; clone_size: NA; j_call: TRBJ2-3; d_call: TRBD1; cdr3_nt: TGTGCCAGCAGCTCCTCCCGGGACAGAACAGATACGCAGTATTTT; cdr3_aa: CASSSSRDRTDTQYF
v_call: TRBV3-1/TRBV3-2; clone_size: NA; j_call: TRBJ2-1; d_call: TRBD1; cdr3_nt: TGTGCCAGCAGCCATCCCAAAGTGACAGGGGGCGCGGGCAATGAGCAGTTCTTC; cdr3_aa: CASSHPKVTGGAGNEQFF